The table lists the clone carrying this TCR beta chain with a few counts. Its specificity is not known. From germline, CDR1 is SNHLY and CDR2 FYNNEI. Trimming took 7 bases from V and 1 from J, leaving 16 bases between them. CDR3 length equals 15 residues. The data were taken from a study of cytomegalovirus exposure and HLA in healthy donors. The donors, nominally healthy at sampling, likely had unrecorded immune exposures. Study results and caveats: Some V segments, TRBV6-2 and TRBV6-3 among them, were indistinguishable and were therefore excluded. Upon later analysis, HLA-associated TCR beta chains proved more clonally expanded than other, equally common chains. Across donors, presence/absence analyses took sequencing depth to be roughly uniform.

Primers included in the PCR were 60 Vbeta and 13 Jbeta primers. Sequencing used immunoSEQ multiplex PCR; TCRdb keeps in-frame clones, though not all of them. The sample records 83,000 or so clones, 75% to 80% being singletons. The TCR comes from a female donor in good health and CMV-seronegative. V and J are TRBV2 and TRBJ1-1; D is uncertain. Sequenced: PBMCs. In nucleotides, the CDR3 is TGTGCCAGCAATGAGTTCCCCGCCGGGAACACTGAAGCTTTCTTT. Amino acid sequence: CASNEFPAGNTEAFF.